This TCR beta chain was sequenced for a study of control samples from healthy donors and cancer patients. The CDR3 spans 14 residues. Germline V gives CDR1 SGHTA, CDR2 FQGNSA. V was pared by 0 bases and J by 7 bases, with 6 bases of the junction left unmatched. The table came from immunoSEQ multiplex PCR; TCRdb's copy has only in-frame clones and leaves some out. This sample has about 45,000 clones, with about 75% found just once. The sequencing sample was made of formalin-fixed, paraffin-embedded tissue. The sequence was collected from a male donor with melanoma. The V call is TRBV7-2, the J call TRBJ2-7; 7 bases match TRBD2. Here the CDR3 DNA reads TGTGCCAGCAGCTTAGCACTAGCGTTGGGAGAGCAGTACTTC. Amino acids: CASSLALALGEQYF.